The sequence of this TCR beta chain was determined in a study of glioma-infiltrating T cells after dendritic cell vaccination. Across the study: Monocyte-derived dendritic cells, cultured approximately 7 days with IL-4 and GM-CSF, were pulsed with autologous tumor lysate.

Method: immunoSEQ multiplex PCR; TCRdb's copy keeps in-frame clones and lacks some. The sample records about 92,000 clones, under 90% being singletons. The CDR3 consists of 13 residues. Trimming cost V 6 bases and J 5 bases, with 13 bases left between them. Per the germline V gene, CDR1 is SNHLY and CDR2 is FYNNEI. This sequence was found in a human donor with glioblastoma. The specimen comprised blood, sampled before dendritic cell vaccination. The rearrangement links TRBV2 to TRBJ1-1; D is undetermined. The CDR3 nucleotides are TGTGCCAGCAGAACTGGTGGAGGGACTGAAGCTTTCTTT. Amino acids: CASRTGGGTEAFF.